The 27 T cell receptor beta chains below come from one sample, sequenced in a study of blood T cell repertoires in COVID-19 (dated by TCRdb to the early 2020s). Library creation used the immunoSEQ multiplex PCR assay. What TCRdb holds here is the immuneACCESS table cut down to in-frame rearrangements. Part of the clones is not present; checked against another copy, under half of the missing clones reflect an unresolved V gene, and the others are unexplained. For this sample the table gives 150,000 to 200,000 clones, of which around 80% were detected only once. The top ten clonotypes cover approximately 6% of the sample. Specimen: PBMCs or T cells enriched from blood (not recorded which). These receptors were taken from a man in his forties who had recovered from COVID-19.

This rearrangement joins TRBV4-1 to TRBJ1-1; 9 bases match TRBD1. Unmatched junction bases numbered 16, after V lost 3 bases and J lost 8 bases. This CDR3 is 17 amino acids long. Germline V gives CDR1 MGHRA, CDR2 YSYEKL. This CDR3 is CASSQAGAGQGRSEAFF. CDR3 DNA: TGCGCCAGCAGCCAGGCCGGGGCGGGACAGGGAAGGTCAGAAGCTTTCTTT.

The rearrangement joins TRBV3-1 (or the pseudogene TRBV3-2) to TRBJ1-1; 7 bases are a match to TRBD1. CDR1 and CDR2 (germline): LGHDT, YNNKEL (reference sequence). The CDR3 is 17 residues long. The J segment lost 0 bases and the V segment lost 4 bases, leaving 11 bases of the junction unmatched. CDR3 sequence reads: CASSPTPSGTVNTEAFF. The CDR3 coding sequence is TGTGCCAGCAGCCCCACCCCCTCTGGGACAGTGAACACTGAAGCTTTCTTT.

The genes are TRBV5-3 and TRBJ1-3; D remains unclear. TRBV5-3 is assigned to the ORF class and has an uncertain function. Trimming took 7 bases from V and 0 from J, leaving 5 bases between them. The CDR3 is 12 residues long. CDR3 sequence: CARHSSGNTIYF. CDR3 DNA sequence: TGTGCCAGACACTCCTCTGGAAACACCATATATTTT.

The chain employs TRBV30 and TRBJ2-7; perhaps TRBD2 as D (6 bases). In germline, CDR1 is GTSNPN, CDR2 SVGIG (reference sequence). The CDR3 loop spans 14 amino acids. Between the trimmed V and J ends, which lost 3 bases and 6 bases, there was a span of 18 bases. The CDR3 DNA reads as TGTGCCTGGAGCACCGGGAGTCCGGCCGGCGAGCAGTACGTC. Amino acid sequence: CAWSTGSPAGEQYV.

The chain uses TRBV6-5 and TRBJ2-5, with a possible D match to TRBD2 (6 bases). The germline V and J ends were trimmed by 9 bases and 4 bases, with 12 bases remaining between them. The germline V gene has CDR1 MNHEY and CDR2 SVGAGI. This CDR3 region has 12 residues. CDR3 coding DNA: TGTGCCAGTGGGCGGGGAGGAGAGACCCAGTACTTC. This gives the protein CASGRGGETQYF.

The V call is TRBV5-1, the J call TRBJ2-5, with D possibly TRBD2 on 6 matching bases. V lost 0 bases, J lost 5 bases, and 11 bases lay in between. The CDR3 contains 14 residues. Germline V lookup: CDR1 SGHRS, CDR2 YFSETQ. CDR3 protein: CASSLGRDGETQYF. CDR3 coding DNA: TGCGCCAGCAGCTTGGGGAGGGACGGGGAGACCCAGTACTTC.

The rearrangement uses TRBV12-5 and TRBJ2-3; possibly TRBD2 for D (6 bases). This CDR3 has 15 amino acids. CDR1 and CDR2 (germline): LGHNT, FRNRAP. The V gene lost 6 bases and the J gene lost 2 bases, with 15 bases spanning the gap. The CDR3 here is CASGGGNSYTDTQYF. CDR3 nucleotide sequence: TGTGCTAGTGGGGGCGGGAACAGCTACACAGATACGCAGTATTTT.

The rearrangement uses TRBV19 and TRBJ1-3, with D hard to call. V gave up 10 bases and J gave up 1 base, with 8 bases separating them. The CDR3 contains 12 residues. The V gene's germline CDR1 is LNHDA and CDR2 SQIVND (reference sequence). CDR3 amino acids: CATWRSGNTIYF. CDR3 in DNA: TGTGCCACCTGGAGGTCTGGAAACACCATATATTTT.

This clone was counted only a few times. The gene calls are TRBV7-9 and TRBJ2-1; 8 bases map to TRBD1. This CDR3 has 14 residues. V dropped 2 bases and J dropped 9; count of bases not matched to a gene: 6. Germline lookup yields CDR1 SEHNR and CDR2 FQNEAQ (reference sequence). The CDR3 DNA reads TGTGCCAGCAGCTTATTCTCACAGGGGGGTGAGCAGTTCTTC. It specifies CASSLFSQGGEQFF.

The chain recombines TRBV5-1 with TRBJ1-1; TRBD1 is a possible D gene (6 bases). The CDR3 runs to 15 residues. With 4 bases removed from V and 4 bases from J, the gap between germline ends came to 17 bases. Germline V gene data show CDR1 as SGHRS and CDR2 as YFSETQ. The CDR3 loop is CASSMSRGIGTEAFF. CDR3 DNA: TGCGCCAGCAGCATGTCCAGGGGAATAGGCACTGAAGCTTTCTTT.

The rearrangement links TRBV11-2 to TRBJ1-2; D unclear. CDR1 SGHAT and CDR2 FQNNGV come from the germline V gene. CDR3 length: 15 amino acids. Trimming took 2 bases from V and 2 from J, leaving 12 bases between them. CDR3 in amino acids: CASSLFGRVNYGYTF. Written as DNA, the CDR3 is TGTGCCAGCAGCTTATTTGGTCGGGTAAACTATGGCTACACCTTC.

This clone was detected only once. The V call is TRBV19, the J call TRBJ1-3; perhaps TRBD1 as D (5 bases). Trimming took 5 bases from V and 0 from J, leaving 8 bases between them. Per the germline V gene, CDR1 is LNHDA and CDR2 is SQIVND (reference sequence). This CDR3 is 14 amino acids long. For the CDR3, the DNA is TGTGCCAGTAGTCAGGGCCGCTCTGGAAACACCATATATTTT. This encodes CASSQGRSGNTIYF.

This clone was found once. The DNA of the CDR3 is TGTGCCACCAGCAGAGATCGGGGGGGCTATGGCTACACCTTC. This codes for CATSRDRGGYGYTF. The V and J genes are TRBV15 and TRBJ1-2, with D possibly matching TRBD1 (5 bases). Germline V lookup: CDR1 LNHNV, CDR2 YYDKDF (reference sequence). The V and J ends lost 0 bases and 4 bases respectively, with 9 bases between them. This CDR3 contains 14 residues.

This clone was counted a few times. The rearrangement links TRBV19 to TRBJ1-1; tentative D call: TRBD1 (5 bases). Trimming took 4 bases from V and 6 from J, leaving 21 bases between them. Germline V gene data show CDR1 as LNHDA and CDR2 as SQIVND (reference sequence). CDR3 size: 16 residues. The CDR3 DNA reads TGTGCCAGTAGTAACCCAAGGCAGGGTAGGTCAGCTGAAGCTTTCTTT. Translating it yields CASSNPRQGRSAEAFF.

CDR3 protein: CATSGDGGAGTQYF. Here the CDR3 DNA reads TGTGCCACCAGTGGGGACGGCGGAGCGGGGACCCAGTACTTC. V usage is TRBV24-1 and J usage is TRBJ2-5, with a possible D match to TRBD2 (6 bases). The CDR3 runs 14 residues. Germline values: CDR1 KGHDR, CDR2 SFDVKD. Trimming took 5 bases from V and 7 from J, leaving 16 bases between them.

The genes are TRBV19 and TRBJ2-7, with 12 bases aligning to TRBD2. Trimming at V came to 8 bases and at J to 3 bases, leaving 8 bases not matched to a gene. The CDR3 length is 15 residues. Germline V CDR1 and CDR2: LNHDA, SQIVND (reference sequence). As DNA, the CDR3 is TGTGCCAGTGCCCCTCGGACTAGCGGGAACTACGAGCAGTACTTC. Translated: CASAPRTSGNYEQYF.

The chain couples TRBV9 to TRBJ1-2; no definite D call. Trimming shortened V by 0 bases and J by 0 bases, and 6 bases separated the two germline ends. This CDR3 contains 14 residues. The germline V gene has CDR1 SGDLS and CDR2 YYNGEE. CDR3 region: CASSVGSANYGYTF. As DNA, the CDR3 is TGTGCCAGCAGCGTAGGATCAGCTAACTATGGCTACACCTTC.

The chain uses TRBV7-6 and TRBJ2-5, with D uncertain. V lost 2 bases and J lost 9, with 13 bases in between. This CDR3 region has 13 residues. The germline CDR1 and CDR2 sequences are SGHVS and FNYEAQ. Here the CDR3 DNA reads TGTGCCAGCAGCTTATCCACCCGTACATCCCAGTACTTC. Translating it yields CASSLSTRTSQYF.

V and J are TRBV2 and TRBJ2-3, with a possible D match to TRBD2 (6 bases). The CDR3 is made up of 12 amino acids. Trimming took 5 bases from V and 11 from J, leaving 14 bases between them. The germline gives CDR1 SNHLY, CDR2 FYNNEI. CDR3 DNA: TGTGCCAGCAGTTCAAGCGGGCAAGAGCAGTATTTT. Its protein product is CASSSSGQEQYF.

The gene calls are TRBV11-1 and TRBJ2-5, with TRBD2 matching 10 bases. The CDR3 runs to 16 residues. V dropped 8 bases and J dropped 5; count of bases not matched to a gene: 14. The germline V gene has CDR1 SGHAT and CDR2 FQDESV (reference sequence). The DNA for the CDR3 is TGTGCCAGCGTCGGCAGCGGGGGGGCTGCAAGGGAGACCCAGTACTTC. Amino acid sequence: CASVGSGGAARETQYF.

A single count supports this clone. The rearrangement links TRBV6-6 to TRBJ2-3; D gene ambiguous. This CDR3 contains 11 residues. V lost 4 bases, J lost 5 bases, and 4 bases lay in between. Germline V gene data show CDR1 as MNHNY and CDR2 as SVGAGI (reference sequence). DNA of the CDR3: TGTGCCAGCAGTTTAGAAGATACGCAGTATTTT. Translated: CASSLEDTQYF.

This clone was counted a single time. The chain couples TRBV30 to TRBJ2-5; the match to TRBD2 covers 13 bases. Trimming took 5 bases from V and 5 from J; bases not matched to a gene: 11. CDR3 length: 16 residues. CDR1 is GTSNPN and CDR2 is SVGIG in the germline V gene (reference sequence). The CDR3 region is CAWATGTSGAGETQYF. CDR3 DNA: TGTGCCTGGGCAACCGGGACTAGCGGGGCGGGGGAGACCCAGTACTTC. Full variable domain (rest looked up from reference TRBV30 and TRBJ2-5): SQTIHQWPATLVQPVGSPLSLECTVEGTSNPNLYWYRQAAGRGLQLLFYSVGIGQISSEVPQNLSASRPQDRQFILSSKKLLLSDSGFYLCAWATGTSGAGETQYFGPGTRLLVL.

The chain carries TRBV27 and TRBJ1-1, with a weak D call TRBD1 (6 bases). Trimming cost V 3 bases and J 6 bases, with 8 bases left between them. CDR3 length equals 12 residues. CDR1 is MNHEY, CDR2 SMNVEV, per germline (reference sequence). The CDR3 here is CASSFGGAEAFF. For the CDR3, the DNA is TGTGCCAGCAGTTTTGGGGGCGCTGAAGCTTTCTTT.

The chain carries TRBV5-1 and TRBJ1-3, with D maybe TRBD1 (5 bases). The V gene lost 0 bases and the J gene lost 2 bases, with 12 bases spanning the gap. Germline V gene sequence: CDR1 SGHRS, CDR2 YFSETQ. CDR3 length equals 16 residues. CDR3 amino acids: CASSLDGGEAGNTIYF. In DNA, the CDR3 is TGCGCCAGCAGCTTGGACGGGGGGGAAGCTGGAAACACCATATATTTT.

The V call is TRBV3-1 (or the pseudogene TRBV3-2), the J call TRBJ2-5; the D gene is possibly TRBD2 (5 bases). V was pared by 0 bases and J by 5 bases, with 7 bases between. The germline V gene has CDR1 LGHDT and CDR2 YNNKEL (reference sequence). This CDR3 is 13 amino acids long. Here the CDR3 reads CASSQDRGETQYF. For the CDR3, the DNA is TGTGCCAGCAGCCAAGATCGAGGGGAGACCCAGTACTTC.

The chain joins TRBV19 to TRBJ2-2; tentative D call: TRBD2 (5 bases). The CDR3 runs 14 residues. Trimming removed 0 bases at V and 5 bases at J, with 7 bases between. CDR1 and CDR2 (germline): LNHDA, SQIVND (reference sequence). The CDR3 DNA is TGTGCCAGTAGTATAGAGGGAGCGACCGGGGAGCTGTTTTTT. Encoded protein: CASSIEGATGELFF.

The chain combines TRBV19 with TRBJ1-5, with 7 bases aligning to TRBD1. Per the germline V gene, CDR1 is LNHDA and CDR2 is SQIVND (reference sequence). This CDR3 comprises 14 residues. Germline trimming cut 5 bases from V and 7 bases from J; bases unmatched to any gene: 8. The DNA for the CDR3 is TGTGCCAGTAGTCTTACAGGGGCTAGGCAGCCCCAGCATTTT. It specifies CASSLTGARQPQHF.